What follows are 20 T cell receptor beta chains derived from one specimen sequenced in a study of CD8+ T cells in alopecia areata. In each case, RNA was isolated and then reverse transcribed into cDNA as the sequencing template. The method was immunoSEQ multiplex PCR; TCRdb's version includes in-frame clones alone and lacks a portion of them. The data contain more than 95,000 clones, 55% to 80% of them seen just once; the ten biggest clones take up around 3%. The specimen was CD4+ T cells sorted from blood. Receptors originate from a human donor in good health.

The count of this clone is one. The CDR3 DNA reads TGCAGCGTTGGACTACAGGAGAACACTGAAGCTTTCTTT. It specifies CSVGLQENTEAFF. The chain is built from TRBV29-1 and TRBJ1-1, with D perhaps matching TRBD1 (5 bases). V lost 4 bases, J lost 1 base, and 10 bases lay in between. The germline V gene has CDR1 SQVTM and CDR2 ANQGSEA. The CDR3 loop spans 13 amino acids.

The rearrangement joins TRBV5-6 to TRBJ2-1; a possible D gene is TRBD2 (6 bases). Germline loops: CDR1 SGHDT, CDR2 YYEEEE. V was cut by 4 bases and J by 10 bases, with 12 bases left in between. The length of the CDR3 is 12 residues. CDR3: CASSRTTREQFF. The CDR3 DNA reads as TGTGCCAGCAGCCGGACTACCCGGGAGCAGTTCTTC.

This clone was recorded only once. This chain connects TRBV7-2 to TRBJ2-3; possible D gene TRBD2, 6 bases. With 2 bases removed from V and 3 bases from J, the gap between germline ends came to 12 bases. Germline lookup yields CDR1 SGHTA and CDR2 FQGNSA. This CDR3 has 15 residues. The CDR3 spells CASSLWSGGTDTQYF. CDR3 in DNA: TGTGCCAGCAGCTTATGGTCCGGGGGTACAGATACGCAGTATTTT. Filled out from reference TRBV7-2 and TRBJ2-3, the complete variable domain reads GAGVSQSPSNKVTEKGKDVELRCDPISGHTALYWYRQSLGQGLEFLIYFQGNSAPDKSGLPSDRFSAERTGGSVSTLTIQRTQQEDSAVYLCASSLWSGGTDTQYFGPGTRLTVL.

The chain carries TRBV20-1 and TRBJ2-1; TRBD1 or TRBD2 may be the D gene (5 bases each). V dropped 5 bases and J dropped 10 bases, with 12 bases sitting between them. The CDR3 runs to 11 residues. Germline lookup yields CDR1 DFQATT and CDR2 SNEGSKA (reference sequence). CDR3: CSAPLWGEQFF. The CDR3 nucleotides are TGCAGTGCTCCCCTCTGGGGGGAGCAGTTCTTC.

The chain is built from TRBV18 and TRBJ1-5; 8 positions match TRBD1. V lost 6 bases and J lost 5; bases outside the gene matches: 3. Germline assignment: CDR1 KGHSH and CDR2 LQKENI. There are 13 residues in the CDR3. The CDR3 coding sequence is TGTGCCAGCTCTTCGACAGGGGATCAGCCCCAGCATTTT. Amino acid sequence: CASSSTGDQPQHF.

The rearrangement links TRBV2 to TRBJ2-5; D is tentatively TRBD1 or TRBD2 (6 bases each). CDR1 is SNHLY, CDR2 FYNNEI, per germline. V lost 7 bases to trimming and J lost 9 bases, with 18 bases between them. The CDR3 covers 13 residues. The CDR3 protein is CASTPSRGPPQYF. DNA for the CDR3: TGTGCCAGCACCCCTTCCCGGGGGCCGCCCCAGTACTTC.

This clone has a handful of counts. The chain joins TRBV5-6 to TRBJ2-2; D gene ambiguous. Germline loops: CDR1 SGHDT, CDR2 YYEEEE. The ends were cut back, 2 bases at V and 7 bases at J, with 6 bases in the middle. The CDR3 length is 12 residues. The CDR3 bases are TGTGCCAGCAGCTTCTACAGCGGGGAGCTGTTTTTT. Amino acid sequence: CASSFYSGELFF. The variable domain in full, with the rest retrieved from reference TRBV5-6 and TRBJ2-2, is DAGVTQSPTHLIKTRGQQVTLRCSPKSGHDTVSWYQQALGQGPQFIFQYYEEEERQRGNFPDRFSGHQFPNYSSELNVNALLLGDSALYLCASSFYSGELFFGEGSRLTVL.

This sequence joins TRBV29-1 and TRBJ1-3, with D possibly matching TRBD1 (5 bases). The V gene's germline CDR1 is SQVTM and CDR2 ANQGSEA. The CDR3 runs 13 residues. The CDR3: CRGGEISGNTIYF. CDR3 bases: TGCAGAGGAGGGGAGATTTCTGGAAACACCATATATTTT.

The J gene is TRBJ1-1, the V gene TRBV21-1. TRBV21-1 counts as a pseudogene. This CDR3 comprises 14 residues. The CDR3 region has the DNA TGTGCCAGCAGCAAAGGCGACCAGAACACTGAAGCTTTCTTT. Its translation: CASSKGDQNTEAFF.

This chain connects TRBV5-6 to TRBJ2-7, with unresolved D. With 4 bases removed from V and 6 bases from J, the gap between germline ends came to 8 bases. Per germline, CDR1 SGHDT and CDR2 YYEEEE. The CDR3 spans 11 residues. CDR3 nucleotide sequence: TGTGCCAGCAGCACGGGCGGCGAGCAGTACTTC. Translating gives CASSTGGEQYF.

This clone was observed a handful of times. The chain uses TRBV4-2 and TRBJ1-2; possible D gene TRBD1, 6 bases. V gave up 4 bases and J gave up 6 bases, with 9 bases separating them. Germline lookup yields CDR1 LGHNA and CDR2 YNFKEQ. The CDR3 is made up of 12 amino acids. The CDR3 DNA follows: TGTGCCAGCAGCCGCGCAGGGGATGGCTACACCTTC. Its protein is CASSRAGDGYTF.

V and J are TRBV5-1 and TRBJ1-5; D is possibly TRBD1 (5 bases). The CDR3 covers 13 residues. Germline lookup yields CDR1 SGHRS and CDR2 YFSETQ. V was pared by 1 base and J by 8 bases, with 10 bases between. The CDR3: CASSLRGGEPQHF. The CDR3 DNA follows: TGCGCCAGCAGCTTGCGGGGCGGCGAGCCCCAGCATTTT.

J is TRBJ2-5 and V is TRBV12-5; TRBD2 matches at 8 bases. J lost 9 bases, V lost 4 bases, and 7 bases had no gene match. The CDR3 length is 13 residues. Germline lookup yields CDR1 LGHNT and CDR2 FRNRAP. The chain's CDR3 is CASGSSGGQAQYF. DNA for the CDR3: TGTGCTAGTGGTTCGAGCGGGGGTCAGGCCCAGTACTTC. Based on the CDR3 plus reference TRBV12-5 and TRBJ2-5, the full variable domain is DARVTQTPRHKVTEMGQEVTMRCQPILGHNTVFWYRQTMMQGLELLAYFRNRAPLDDSGMPKDRFSAEMPDATLATLKIQPSEPRDSAVYFCASGSSGGQAQYFGPGTRLLVL.

The CDR3 coding sequence is TGCGCCAGCAGCCACGGGGACGGGGGAAAAGGCACAGATACGCAGTATTTT. Translating it yields CASSHGDGGKGTDTQYF. The J gene is TRBJ2-3, the V gene TRBV4-1; TRBD2 is a possible D gene (6 bases). The CDR3 runs 17 residues. The germline V and J ends were trimmed by 3 bases and 1 base, with 17 bases remaining between them. The germline V gene has CDR1 MGHRA and CDR2 YSYEKL.

This clone has a handful of counts. This chain joins TRBV29-1 and TRBJ1-2; 8 nucleotides match TRBD1. This CDR3 comprises 12 residues. Trimming took 7 bases from V and 8 from J; bases not matched to a gene: 9. Germline V gene sequence: CDR1 SQVTM, CDR2 ANQGSEA. The CDR3 DNA reads as TGCAGCGCCATCGACAGGGGATACGGCTACACCTTC. Translated, it gives CSAIDRGYGYTF.

The chain has TRBV29-1 and TRBJ1-2, with a tentative D call TRBD1 (5 bases). V lost 5 bases to trimming and J lost 8 bases, with 12 bases between them. Per germline, CDR1 SQVTM and CDR2 ANQGSEA. The CDR3 length is 11 residues. CDR3 in DNA: TGCAGCGTTCTGGGGGACTGGGGCTACACCTTC. It encodes CSVLGDWGYTF.

This chain uses TRBV7-8 with TRBJ1-1, with D maybe TRBD1 (6 bases). Trimming pared 5 bases from V and 5 bases from J, leaving 12 bases between. Germline V lookup: CDR1 SGHVS, CDR2 FQNEAQ. The CDR3 is made up of 13 amino acids. In nucleotides, the CDR3 is TGTGCCAGCAGCCCCTACGACAGGACTGAAGCTTTCTTT. Protein sequence: CASSPYDRTEAFF.

The chain combines TRBV10-3 with TRBJ1-6; possibly TRBD1 for D (5 bases). Germline values: CDR1 ENHRY, CDR2 SYGVKD. Trimming pared 3 bases from V and 7 bases from J, leaving 7 bases between. The CDR3 consists of 13 residues. The CDR3 DNA is TGTGCCATCAGTGACGACAGAAATTCACCCCTCCACTTT. Its protein product is CAISDDRNSPLHF.

V and J are TRBV29-1 and TRBJ1-6; possible D gene TRBD1, 5 bases. CDR1 and CDR2 from the germline V gene are SQVTM and ANQGSEA. CDR3 length equals 13 residues. The V end lost 6 bases, the J end lost 7 bases, and 13 bases lay between the germline ends. The CDR3 DNA reads TGCAGCGTCCAAGTTGGGGGGAATTCACCCCTCCACTTT. Translation: CSVQVGGNSPLHF.

The chain combines TRBV5-1 with TRBJ2-6; no definite D call. With 4 bases removed from V and 0 bases from J, the gap between germline ends came to 8 bases. This CDR3 is 15 amino acids long. Germline CDR1 and CDR2: SGHRS and YFSETQ. The CDR3 DNA follows: TGCGCCAGCAGCACACGGATCTCTGGGGCCAACGTCCTGACTTTC. The encoded protein is CASSTRISGANVLTF.